This TCR beta chain stems from a study of T cells in Graves' hyperthyroidism and ophthalmopathy. Reasons for excluding patients were uncontrolled infection, other autoimmune disease, pregnancy or lactation. Study-wide results and caveats: Ophthalmopathy, which appeared later, was predicted by the model a median 6.5 months before onset.

Per germline, CDR1 DFQATT and CDR2 SNEGSKA (reference sequence). The CDR3 sequence is 13 residues long. Template material for amplifying TCR beta CDR3 regions consisted of RNA transcripts. First-round RT-PCR with HTBI primers amplified the TCR CDR3 region. TCRdb reprocessed the multiplex PCR reads via MiXCR and lists one record per CDR3 protein. The repertoire holds roughly 380,000 distinct CDR3 sequences, with approximately 13% as singletons. This clonotype was counted a few times. As yet, its antigen is unknown. Compared with germline, one end of the junction differs, possibly owing to a read error. Sequencing was done on a sample of blood. The gene calls are TRBV20-1 and TRBJ1-2, with 8 bases identical to TRBD1. This receptor was obtained from a young man with Graves' hyperthyroidism that later progressed to Graves' ophthalmopathy. As DNA, the CDR3 is TGCAGTGCTTGGCAGGGGGCCGGCTATGGCTGCACCTTC. Translating it yields CSAWQGAGYGCTF.